This record covers a single TCR beta chain. V was clipped by 2 bases and J by 4 bases; unmatched bases: 5. Germline loops: CDR1 KGHSH, CDR2 LQKENI. The CDR3 consists of 14 residues. The sample's treatment: over 15 received Ad26.COV2.S at low or high dose, single or two shots; about five received placebo; per-sample allocation not given. Sampling occurred on day 63 after the first vaccine or placebo injection. The source of the sample is a study of Ad26.COV2.S vaccination and SARS-CoV-2 variants. Profiled with immunoSEQ multiplex PCR; TCRdb holds only in-frame clones, not every one. The table records 300,000 to 350,000 clones, approximately 90% of them present only once.

The material sequenced was peripheral blood, taken in a trial of Ad26.COV2.S vaccine versus placebo. The chain couples TRBV18 to TRBJ2-7, with TRBD2 matching over 7 bases. This TCR was sampled from a person between 18 and 60 years old who received the Ad26.COV2.S COVID-19 vaccine or a placebo. The CDR3 nucleotides are TGTGCCAGCTCACCAGCTAGCGGATTATACGAGCAGTACTTC. It is translated as CASSPASGLYEQYF.